This T cell receptor (beta chain) was obtained from a study of T-cell reconstitution after alpha-beta-depleted transplantation in children. Study outcomes and limitations: The study traced high day-60 TCRbeta diversity in some patients to surviving recipient T cells and thymic progenitors. When one year had passed after transplant, most T-cell counts and diversity came from newly produced T cells. Roughly two months post-transplant, alpha-beta T cells reportedly originated from several hundred graft clones that had expanded.

V was cut by 0 bases and J by 2 bases, with 5 bases left in between. Germline values: CDR1 LNHNV, CDR2 YYDKDF (reference sequence). The CDR3 runs to 13 residues. To note about this clonotype: Its antigen is not known.

For TCRbeta, the library was prepared with unique molecular identifiers. MiXCR, run by TCRdb on the PCR reads, gives a single entry per CDR3 protein. The sample lists some 290,000 distinct CDR3 sequences, approximately 23% occurring once. The sequence was obtained from a male patient younger than 18 who had a stem cell transplant for acute lymphoblastic leukemia, so the T cells may come from the graft donor. This rearrangement joins TRBV15 to TRBJ2-7, with D uncertain. Sequenced material: PBMCs, mostly from graft donor cells, taken 180 days after TCRalphabeta/CD19-depleted stem cell transplant. The CDR3 sequence is CATSREVTYEQYF. Here the CDR3 DNA reads TGTGCCACCAGCAGAGAAGTTACCTACGAGCAGTACTTC. Complete variable domain (other parts from reference TRBV15 and TRBJ2-7): DAMVIQNPRYQVTQFGKPVTLSCSQTLNHNVMYWYQQKSSQAPKLLFHYYDKDFNNEADTPDNFQSRRPNTSFCFLDIRSPGLGDTAMYLCATSREVTYEQYFGPGTRLTVT.